This passage covers 2 T cell receptor beta chains from one sample sequenced in a study of blood T cell repertoires in COVID-19. TCRdb keeps only in-frame clones here, not all; method: immunoSEQ multiplex PCR. The top ten clones hold approximately 6% of a sample with 250,000 to 350,000 clones, just under 90% of them seen once. Sequenced sample: peripheral blood. Receptors originate from a woman in her 50s with COVID-19, enrolled during active disease.

The genes are TRBV11-3 and TRBJ1-1; maybe TRBD1 (6 bases). V dropped 6 bases and J dropped 1 base, with 9 bases sitting between them. Germline-derived CDR1 and CDR2 are SGHNT and YENEEA. The CDR3 has 13 residues. The CDR3 reads CASSRTENTEAFF. Here the CDR3 DNA reads TGTGCCAGCAGTAGGACAGAGAACACTGAAGCTTTCTTT.

J is TRBJ2-7 and V is TRBV18, with D hard to call. Deletions cut 1 base from V and 0 bases from J, with 19 bases between. Germline CDR1 KGHSH, CDR2 LQKENI. CDR3 length: 18 amino acids. CDR3 nucleotide sequence: TGTGCCAGCTCACCACAAACAAACAGATTATATAGCTCCTACGAGCAGTACTTC. Protein product: CASSPQTNRLYSSYEQYF. Supplemented by reference TRBV18 and TRBJ2-7, the full variable domain reads NAGVMQNPRHLVRRRGQEARLRCSPMKGHSHVYWYRQLPEEGLKFMVYLQKENIIDESGMPKERFSAEFPKEGPSILRIQQVVRGDSAAYFCASSPQTNRLYSSYEQYFGPGTRLTVT.